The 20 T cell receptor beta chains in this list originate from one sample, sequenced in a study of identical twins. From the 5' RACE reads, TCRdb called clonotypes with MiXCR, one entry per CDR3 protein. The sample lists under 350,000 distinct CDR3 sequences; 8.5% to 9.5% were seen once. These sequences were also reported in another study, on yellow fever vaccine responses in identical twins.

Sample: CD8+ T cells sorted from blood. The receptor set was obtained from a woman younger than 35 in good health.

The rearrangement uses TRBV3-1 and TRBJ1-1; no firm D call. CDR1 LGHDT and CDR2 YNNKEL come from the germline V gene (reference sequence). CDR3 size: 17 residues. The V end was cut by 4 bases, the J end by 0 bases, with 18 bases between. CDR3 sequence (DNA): TGTGCCAGCAGCCCGGGGTGGGTAAGCTACATGAACACTGAAGCTTTCTTT. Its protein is CASSPGWVSYMNTEAFF. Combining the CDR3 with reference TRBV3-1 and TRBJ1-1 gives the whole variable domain DTAVSQTPKYLVTQMGNDKSIKCEQNLGHDTMYWYKQDSKKFLKIMFSYNNKELIINETVPNRFSPKSPDKAHLNLHINSLELGDSAVYFCASSPGWVSYMNTEAFFGQGTRLTVV.

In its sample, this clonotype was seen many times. Here the CDR3 DNA reads TGTGCCAGCAGTTCGACCCGGGACAGGGGAGAAGAGACCCAGTACTTC. Translated, it gives CASSSTRDRGEETQYF. V gene TRBV12-3 or TRBV12-4 combines with J gene TRBJ2-5, with 10 bases matching TRBD1. The CDR3 consists of 16 residues. V lost 4 bases to trimming and J lost 3 bases; unmatched junction nucleotides: 8.

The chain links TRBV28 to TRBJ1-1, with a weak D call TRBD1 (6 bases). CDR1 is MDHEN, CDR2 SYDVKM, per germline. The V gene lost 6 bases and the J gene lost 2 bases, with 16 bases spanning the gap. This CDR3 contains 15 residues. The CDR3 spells CASREGDRLNTEAFF. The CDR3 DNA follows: TGTGCCAGCAGAGAAGGAGACAGGCTTAACACTGAAGCTTTCTTT. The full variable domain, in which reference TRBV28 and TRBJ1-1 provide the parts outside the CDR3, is DVKVTQSSRYLVKRTGEKVFLECVQDMDHENMFWYRQDPGLGLRLIYFSYDVKMKEKGDIPEGYSVSREKKERFSLILESASTNQTSMYLCASREGDRLNTEAFFGQGTRLTVV.

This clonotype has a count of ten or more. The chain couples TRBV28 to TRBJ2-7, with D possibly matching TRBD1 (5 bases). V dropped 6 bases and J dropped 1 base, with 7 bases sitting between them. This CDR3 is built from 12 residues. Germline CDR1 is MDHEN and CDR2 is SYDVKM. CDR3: CASRAGSYEQYF. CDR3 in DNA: TGTGCCAGCAGGGCAGGGTCCTACGAGCAGTACTTC.

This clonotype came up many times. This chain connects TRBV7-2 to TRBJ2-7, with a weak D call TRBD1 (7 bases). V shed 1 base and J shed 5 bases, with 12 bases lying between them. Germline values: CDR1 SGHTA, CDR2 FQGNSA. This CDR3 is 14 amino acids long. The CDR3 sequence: CASSLVGGGNEQYF. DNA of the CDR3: TGTGCCAGCAGCTTAGTAGGGGGCGGGAACGAGCAGTACTTC. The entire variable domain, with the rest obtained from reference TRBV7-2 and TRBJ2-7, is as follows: GAGVSQSPSNKVTEKGKDVELRCDPISGHTALYWYRQSLGQGLEFLIYFQGNSAPDKSGLPSDRFSAERTGGSVSTLTIQRTQQEDSAVYLCASSLVGGGNEQYFGPGTRLTVT.

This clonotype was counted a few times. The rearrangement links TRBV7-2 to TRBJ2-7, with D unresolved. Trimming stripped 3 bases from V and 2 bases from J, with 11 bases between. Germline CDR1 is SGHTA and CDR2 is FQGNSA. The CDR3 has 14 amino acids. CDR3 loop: CASSFGISTYEQYF. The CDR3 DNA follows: TGTGCCAGCAGCTTTGGAATCTCCACCTACGAGCAGTACTTC.

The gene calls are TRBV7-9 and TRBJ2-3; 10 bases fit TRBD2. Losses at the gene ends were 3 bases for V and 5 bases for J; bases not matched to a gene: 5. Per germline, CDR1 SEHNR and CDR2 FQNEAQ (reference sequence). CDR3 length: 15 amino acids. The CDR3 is CASSLTSGSLDTQYF. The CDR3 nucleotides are TGTGCCAGCAGCTTGACTAGCGGGTCTCTAGATACGCAGTATTTT.

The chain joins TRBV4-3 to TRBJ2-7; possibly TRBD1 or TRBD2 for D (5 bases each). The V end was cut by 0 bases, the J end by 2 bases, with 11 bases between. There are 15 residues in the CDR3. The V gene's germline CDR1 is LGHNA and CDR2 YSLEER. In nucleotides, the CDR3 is TGCGCCAGCAGCCAAGAGGGGGTCGGGGCCTACGAGCAGTACTTC. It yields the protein CASSQEGVGAYEQYF.

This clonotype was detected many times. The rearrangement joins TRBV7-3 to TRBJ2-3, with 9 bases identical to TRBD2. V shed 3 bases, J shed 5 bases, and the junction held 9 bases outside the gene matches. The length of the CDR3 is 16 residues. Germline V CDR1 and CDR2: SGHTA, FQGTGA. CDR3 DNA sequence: TGTGCCAGCAGCTTGATGGCGGGGGGGCCGGTAGATACGCAGTATTTT. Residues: CASSLMAGGPVDTQYF.

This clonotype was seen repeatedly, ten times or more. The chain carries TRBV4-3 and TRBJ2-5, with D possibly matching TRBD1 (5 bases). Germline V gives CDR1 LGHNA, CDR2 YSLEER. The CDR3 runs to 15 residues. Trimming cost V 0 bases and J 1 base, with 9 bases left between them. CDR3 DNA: TGCGCCAGCAGCCAAGATTCAGGGATCCAAGAGACCCAGTACTTC. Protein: CASSQDSGIQETQYF.

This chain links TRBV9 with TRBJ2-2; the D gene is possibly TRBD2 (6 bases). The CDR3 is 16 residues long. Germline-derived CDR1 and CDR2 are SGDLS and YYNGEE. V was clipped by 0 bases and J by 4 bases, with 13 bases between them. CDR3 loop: CASSVGGEASTGELFF. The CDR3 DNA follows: TGTGCCAGCAGCGTAGGCGGGGAGGCCTCCACCGGGGAGCTGTTTTTT.

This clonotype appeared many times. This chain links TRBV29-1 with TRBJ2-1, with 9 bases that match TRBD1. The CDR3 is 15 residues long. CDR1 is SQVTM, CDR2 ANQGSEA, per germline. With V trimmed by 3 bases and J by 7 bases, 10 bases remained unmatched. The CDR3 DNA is TGCAGCGTTGAGGGTTACAGGGGGCAAGGTAATGAGCAGTTCTTC. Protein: CSVEGYRGQGNEQFF.

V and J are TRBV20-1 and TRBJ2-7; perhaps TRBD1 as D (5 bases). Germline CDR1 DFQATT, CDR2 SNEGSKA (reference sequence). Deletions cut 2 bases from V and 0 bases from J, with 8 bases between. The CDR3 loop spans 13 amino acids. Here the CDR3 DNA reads TGCAGTGCTAGAAACAGGCTCTCCTACGAGCAGTACTTC. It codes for CSARNRLSYEQYF.

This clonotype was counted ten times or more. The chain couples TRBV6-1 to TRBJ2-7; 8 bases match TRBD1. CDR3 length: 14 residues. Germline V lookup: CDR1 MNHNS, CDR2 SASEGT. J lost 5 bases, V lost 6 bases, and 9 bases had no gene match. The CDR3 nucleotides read TGTGCCAGCAGCCCACAGGGGGACCTTGACGAGCAGTACTTC. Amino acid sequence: CASSPQGDLDEQYF.

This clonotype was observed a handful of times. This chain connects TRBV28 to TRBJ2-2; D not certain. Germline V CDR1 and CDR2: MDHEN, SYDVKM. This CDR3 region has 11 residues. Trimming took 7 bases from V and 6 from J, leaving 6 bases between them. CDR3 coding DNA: TGTGCCAGCACTCGGGCCGGGGAGCTGTTTTTT. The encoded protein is CASTRAGELFF.

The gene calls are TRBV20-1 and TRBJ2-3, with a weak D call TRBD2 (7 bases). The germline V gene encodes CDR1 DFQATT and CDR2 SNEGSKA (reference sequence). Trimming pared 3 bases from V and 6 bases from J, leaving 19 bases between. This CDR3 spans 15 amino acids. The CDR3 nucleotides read TGCAGTGCTAGCGGGGGGCACCTTTCGGCGGATACGCAGTATTTT. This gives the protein CSASGGHLSADTQYF.

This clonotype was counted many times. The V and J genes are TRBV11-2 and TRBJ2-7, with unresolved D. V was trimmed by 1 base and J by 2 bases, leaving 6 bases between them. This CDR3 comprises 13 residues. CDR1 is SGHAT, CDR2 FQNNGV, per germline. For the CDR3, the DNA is TGTGCCAGCAGCTTAGTGGGCGCCTACGAGCAGTACTTC. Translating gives CASSLVGAYEQYF.

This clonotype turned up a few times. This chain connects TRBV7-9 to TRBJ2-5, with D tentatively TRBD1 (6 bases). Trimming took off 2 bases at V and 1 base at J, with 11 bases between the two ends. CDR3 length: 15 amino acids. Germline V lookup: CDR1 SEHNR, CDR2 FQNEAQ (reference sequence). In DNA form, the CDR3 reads TGTGCCAGCAGCTTATTTGTGGACAGCCAAGAGACCCAGTACTTC. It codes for CASSLFVDSQETQYF.

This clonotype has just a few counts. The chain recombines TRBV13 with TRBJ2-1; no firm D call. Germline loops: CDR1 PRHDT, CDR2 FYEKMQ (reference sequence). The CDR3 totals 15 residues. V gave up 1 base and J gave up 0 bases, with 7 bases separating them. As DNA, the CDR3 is TGTGCCAGCAGCTTAGTTTCGAGCTCCTACAATGAGCAGTTCTTC. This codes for CASSLVSSSYNEQFF.

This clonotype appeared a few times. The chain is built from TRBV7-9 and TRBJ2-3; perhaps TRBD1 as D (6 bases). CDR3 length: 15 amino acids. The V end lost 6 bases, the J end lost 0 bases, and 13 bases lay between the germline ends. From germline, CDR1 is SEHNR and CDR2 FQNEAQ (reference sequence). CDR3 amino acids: CASRLQGGSTDTQYF. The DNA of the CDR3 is TGTGCCAGCAGGCTTCAAGGGGGTAGCACAGATACGCAGTATTTT. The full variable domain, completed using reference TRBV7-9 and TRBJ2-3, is DTGVSQNPRHKITKRGQNVTFRCDPISEHNRLYWYRQTLGQGPEFLTYFQNEAQLEKSRLLSDRFSAERPKGSFSTLEIQRTEQGDSAMYLCASRLQGGSTDTQYFGPGTRLTVL.